This TCR beta chain appears in the sequencing data of a study of cytomegalovirus exposure and HLA in healthy donors. While unrecorded immune exposures were likely, the donors were nominally healthy when sampled. General study points: The study flagged roughly 160 TCR beta chains as cytomegalovirus-associated. It was confirmed in vitro that a few of the CMV-associated chains were specific for CMV antigens. After further analysis at a later stage, 16,951 TCR beta sequences were associated with HLA alleles at 0.05 false discovery rate.

Of note for this clone: Its target is not known.

PCR primers comprised 60 Vbeta and 13 Jbeta primers. The assay was immunoSEQ multiplex PCR, and TCRdb's table has in-frame clones only and misses some. The table lists more than 60,000 clones, more than 65% of them singletons. The CDR3 is 13 amino acids. The V gene's germline CDR1 is MGHDK and CDR2 SYGVNS. V gave up 7 bases and J gave up 1 base, with 10 bases separating them. V and J are TRBV25-1 and TRBJ1-1; a possible D gene is TRBD1 (5 bases). This sequence originates from a woman in her twenties or thirties in good health and CMV-seronegative. The sample consisted of PBMCs. The CDR3 protein is CASTTDRNTEAFF. CDR3 in DNA: TGTGCCAGCACCACCGACAGGAACACTGAAGCTTTCTTT.